The 11 T cell receptor beta chains in this list originate from one sample, sequenced in a study of cytomegalovirus exposure and HLA in healthy donors. Vbeta (60) and Jbeta (13) primers were used in the PCR. The method was immunoSEQ multiplex PCR; TCRdb's version includes in-frame clones alone and lacks a portion of them. The table includes around 140,000 clones, about four fifths detected once. Sequencing used PBMCs. The source of these receptors is a man aged 35-49 years in good health and CMV-seronegative.

This clone appeared once. The chain joins TRBV9 to TRBJ2-3, with 16 bases fitting TRBD2. CDR1 is SGDLS, CDR2 YYNGEE, per germline. With V trimmed by 4 bases and J by 2 bases, 4 bases remained unmatched. This CDR3 comprises 17 residues. The CDR3 spells CASSSGLAGGTTDTQYF. The CDR3 DNA reads as TGTGCCAGCAGCTCGGGACTAGCGGGGGGGACCACAGATACGCAGTATTTT.

This clone is a singleton in its sample. The rearrangement uses TRBV6-5 and TRBJ1-1, with D uncertain. V lost 5 bases, J lost 4 bases, and 11 bases lay in between. This CDR3 spans 13 amino acids. Germline assignment: CDR1 MNHEY and CDR2 SVGAGI. The CDR3 is CASSRGVVTEAFF. CDR3 bases: TGTGCCAGCAGTCGCGGGGTGGTCACTGAAGCTTTCTTT.

The chain employs TRBV27 and TRBJ2-7; a weak D match, TRBD1 (6 bases). V lost 7 bases and J lost 5, with 21 bases in between. Per germline, CDR1 MNHEY and CDR2 SMNVEV (reference sequence). The CDR3 spans 15 residues. This CDR3 is CASTPQGSPKNEQYF. The CDR3 nucleotides read TGTGCCAGCACCCCCCAGGGGAGTCCAAAGAACGAGCAGTACTTC.

The rearrangement links TRBV27 to TRBJ1-5; TRBD1 aligns across 8 bases. CDR1 is MNHEY, CDR2 SMNVEV, per germline (reference sequence). This CDR3 is built from 18 residues. J gave up 0 bases and V 1 base, and 8 bases lay outside the gene matches. CDR3 loop: CASSLYGTGDYSNQPQHF. CDR3 nucleotide sequence: TGTGCCAGCAGTTTATACGGGACAGGAGATTATAGCAATCAGCCCCAGCATTTT.

The DNA of the CDR3 is TGTGCCAGCAGCCCCAGGGGGCCTTTAGGTTTCGGGGAGCTGTTTTTT. Its protein is CASSPRGPLGFGELFF. The V call is TRBV5-5, the J call TRBJ2-2, with 8 bases fitting TRBD1. CDR3 length equals 16 residues. With V trimmed by 4 bases and J by 7 bases, 12 bases remained unmatched. Germline loops: CDR1 SGHKS, CDR2 YYEKEE (reference sequence).

The chain joins TRBV19 to TRBJ1-1; possibly TRBD1 for D (6 bases). CDR3 length: 16 residues. Between the trimmed V and J ends, which lost 3 bases and 2 bases, there was a span of 16 bases. Per the germline V gene, CDR1 is LNHDA and CDR2 is SQIVND (reference sequence). The CDR3 region is CASSIIGDTYNTEAFF. CDR3 coding DNA: TGTGCCAGTAGTATCATCGGGGACACTTATAACACTGAAGCTTTCTTT.

The chain employs TRBV6-5 and TRBJ2-3, with D maybe TRBD1 (6 bases). This CDR3 has 14 amino acids. V lost 2 bases and J 5 bases, leaving 11 bases between the germline ends. Germline values: CDR1 MNHEY, CDR2 SVGAGI. CDR3 sequence: CASSYGGTGDTQYF. DNA of the CDR3: TGTGCCAGCAGTTACGGGGGCACGGGAGATACGCAGTATTTT.

Regarding this clone: Germline and junction disagree at one end, which may indicate a read error. The chain has TRBV29-1 and TRBJ1-1; maybe TRBD1 (5 bases). Germline V gene sequence: CDR1 SQVTM, CDR2 ANQGSEA. The CDR3 loop spans 11 amino acids. The CDR3 DNA sequence: TGCAGCGTTGGAAAAGGGACTGGAGCTTTCTTT. Its protein is CSVGKGTGAFF.

This chain connects TRBV11-3 to TRBJ2-2; 7 nucleotides line up with TRBD1. The CDR3 runs 15 residues. The trim removed 5 bases at V and 2 bases at J, leaving 5 bases unmatched. Germline CDR1 reads SGHNT; CDR2 reads YENEEA. CDR3 DNA sequence: TGTGCCAGCAGCCCCCGGGACAGTAACACCGGGGAGCTGTTTTTT. This gives the protein CASSPRDSNTGELFF.

The gene calls are TRBV5-8 and TRBJ2-5; a weak D match, TRBD2 (6 bases). Germline values: CDR1 SGHTS, CDR2 YDEGEE. V was cut by 4 bases and J by 1 base, with 11 bases left in between. The CDR3 spans 14 residues. The CDR3 region has the DNA TGTGCCAGCAGCCCTGGGACTTTCCAAGAGACCCAGTACTTC. As protein: CASSPGTFQETQYF.

This rearrangement joins TRBV6-1 to TRBJ1-5; D uncertain. V gave up 6 bases and J gave up 0 bases, with 6 bases separating them. Germline V gene data show CDR1 as MNHNS and CDR2 as SASEGT. This CDR3 is 13 amino acids long. The CDR3 protein is CASRYNSNQPQHF. CDR3 coding DNA: TGTGCCAGCAGGTACAATAGCAATCAGCCCCAGCATTTT.